These 4 T cell receptor beta chains originate from one sample sequenced in a study of blood T cells in healthy people across ages. A second PCR of 7 to 11 cycles used a sample-barcoded 5' primer and a J-beta primer mix. A single record per CDR3 protein comes from TCRdb applying MiXCR to the 5' RACE reads. The repertoire holds roughly 800,000 distinct CDR3 sequences, with 58% as singletons. The sample was blood. The origin of the receptors is a young man in good health.

The V gene is TRBV4-2, the J gene TRBJ2-5; no definite D call. The CDR3 consists of 11 residues. V lost 10 bases and J lost 11, with 17 bases in between. Looked up from germline, CDR1 is LGHNA and CDR2 is YNFKEQ. The CDR3 loop reads CATCFNFEQYF. In nucleotides, the CDR3 is TGTGCCACCTGCTTTAACTTTGAGCAGTACTTC.

This clonotype has just one count. CDR3 region: CASSHRTSGRPDTQYF. CDR3 sequence (DNA): TGTGCCAGCAGCCACAGGACTAGCGGCCGCCCAGATACGCAGTATTTT. This chain joins TRBV7-8 and TRBJ2-3; 10 positions agree with TRBD2. The CDR3 is made up of 16 amino acids. V lost 5 bases to trimming and J lost 4 bases; unmatched junction nucleotides: 9. Germline values: CDR1 SGHVS, CDR2 FQNEAQ.

V is TRBV3-1 and J is TRBJ2-1, with TRBD2 identical over 7 bases. CDR1 and CDR2 (germline): LGHDT, YNNKEL (reference sequence). The V segment lost 1 base and the J segment 7 bases; nucleotides outside the gene matches: 4. This CDR3 has 14 residues. CDR3 coding DNA: TGTGCCAGCAGCCAAGCAGCGGGGTGGAATGAGCAGTTCTTC. Amino acid sequence: CASSQAAGWNEQFF.

The chain uses TRBV7-2 and TRBJ2-3; 14 bases are shared with TRBD2. This CDR3 is built from 16 residues. Looked up from germline, CDR1 is SGHTA and CDR2 is FQGNSA. Trimming removed 5 bases from V and 5 bases from J; junction bases left unmatched: 6. The CDR3 nucleotides are TGTGCCAGCAGCAAGACTAGCGGGAGGGCCGGAGATACGCAGTATTTT. It is translated as CASSKTSGRAGDTQYF.